These T cell receptor beta chains were read from a single sample in a study of shared clonotypes between healthy human individuals. Produced via immunoSEQ multiplex PCR; TCRdb's table is partial and in-frame only. The table lists under 1 million clones, around 93% of them singletons, with 24% in the top ten. Sequencing input: naive CD8+ T cells sorted from blood. The receptors were gathered from a man under 40 in good health. Both conserved end residues are part of each CDR3. Fields, in order: J gene, D gene, clone size, V gene, CDR3 protein, CDR3 DNA. The D gene is left open where the match is weak. The size field is filled for only some rows; it gives once, few, many or a size class.

j_gene: TRBJ2-7; d_gene: NA; abundance: NA; v_gene: TRBV11-2; CDR3aa: CASSPRNSRYEQYF; CDR3nt: TGTGCCAGCAGCCCCAGGAACTCCCGCTACGAGCAGTACTTC
j_gene: TRBJ2-7; d_gene: TRBD2; abundance: NA; v_gene: TRBV14; CDR3aa: CASSRPGQATSGSVNEQYF; CDR3nt: TGTGCCAGCAGCCGGCCGGGACAGGCCACTAGCGGGAGCGTCAACGAGCAGTACTTC
j_gene: TRBJ2-7; d_gene: NA; abundance: NA; v_gene: TRBV7-2; CDR3aa: CASSLATPTYEQYF; CDR3nt: TGTGCCAGCAGCTTAGCGACACCTACCTACGAGCAGTACTTC
j_gene: TRBJ2-7; d_gene: NA; abundance: NA; v_gene: TRBV19; CDR3aa: CASSARSWTEEQYF; CDR3nt: TGTGCCAGTAGTGCACGATCGTGGACAGAGGAGCAGTACTTC
j_gene: TRBJ2-1; d_gene: NA; abundance: NA; v_gene: TRBV6-1; CDR3aa: CASSESNSGGWEQFF; CDR3nt: TGTGCCAGCAGTGAATCAAATAGCGGAGGTTGGGAGCAGTTCTTC
j_gene: TRBJ2-1; d_gene: NA; abundance: NA; v_gene: TRBV7-9; CDR3aa: CASSPASGGGAYNEQFF; CDR3nt: TGTGCCAGCAGCCCCGCGAGCGGAGGGGGGGCCTACAATGAGCAGTTCTTC
j_gene: TRBJ2-1; d_gene: NA; abundance: NA; v_gene: TRBV7-9; CDR3aa: CASLSGWVNEQFF; CDR3nt: TGTGCCAGCCTATCGGGGTGGGTCAATGAGCAGTTCTTC
j_gene: TRBJ2-7; d_gene: NA; abundance: NA; v_gene: TRBV29-1; CDR3aa: CSVVLATSYEQYF; CDR3nt: TGCAGCGTAGTACTAGCCACTAGCTACGAGCAGTACTTC
j_gene: TRBJ2-7; d_gene: TRBD1; abundance: once; v_gene: TRBV4-3; CDR3aa: CASSQGSGGFSYEQYF; CDR3nt: TGCGCCAGCAGCCAAGGCTCAGGGGGCTTCTCCTACGAGCAGTACTTC
j_gene: TRBJ2-1; d_gene: TRBD1; abundance: NA; v_gene: TRBV7-9; CDR3aa: CASSLLGQGWREQFF; CDR3nt: TGTGCCAGCAGCTTACTAGGACAGGGATGGCGTGAGCAGTTCTTC
j_gene: TRBJ2-3; d_gene: NA; abundance: NA; v_gene: TRBV4-1; CDR3aa: CASSQESGPDTQYF; CDR3nt: TGCGCCAGCAGCCAAGAGAGTGGCCCAGATACGCAGTATTTT
j_gene: TRBJ2-1; d_gene: NA; abundance: NA; v_gene: TRBV19; CDR3aa: CASSRDTYNEQFF; CDR3nt: TGTGCCAGTAGTCGGGACACCTACAATGAGCAGTTCTTC
j_gene: TRBJ1-1; d_gene: TRBD1; abundance: NA; v_gene: TRBV30; CDR3aa: CAWSFGQGLGREAFF; CDR3nt: TGTGCCTGGAGTTTTGGACAGGGGCTCGGAAGAGAAGCTTTCTTT
j_gene: TRBJ2-2; d_gene: TRBD1; abundance: NA; v_gene: TRBV27; CDR3aa: CASSQGAAGELFF; CDR3nt: TGTGCCAGCTCACAGGGGGCGGCCGGGGAGCTGTTTTTT
j_gene: TRBJ2-1; d_gene: TRBD2; abundance: NA; v_gene: TRBV29-1; CDR3aa: CSVNTGTSIYNEQFF; CDR3nt: TGCAGCGTTAATACCGGGACTAGCATCTACAATGAGCAGTTCTTC
j_gene: TRBJ2-7; d_gene: NA; abundance: NA; v_gene: TRBV6-1; CDR3aa: CASSQGMTSAAYEQYF; CDR3nt: TGTGCCAGCAGTCAAGGAATGACAAGTGCCGCCTACGAGCAGTACTTC
j_gene: TRBJ2-4; d_gene: NA; abundance: NA; v_gene: TRBV5-6; CDR3aa: CASSVELGTKNIQYF; CDR3nt: TGTGCCAGCAGCGTAGAACTCGGGACCAAAAACATTCAGTACTTC
j_gene: TRBJ2-1; d_gene: NA; abundance: NA; v_gene: TRBV19; CDR3aa: CASSSGLHNEQFF; CDR3nt: TGTGCCAGTAGTAGCGGATTGCACAATGAGCAGTTCTTC
j_gene: TRBJ2-7; d_gene: NA; abundance: few; v_gene: TRBV27; CDR3aa: CASRPSVSYEQYF; CDR3nt: TGTGCCAGCAGACCTAGCGTCTCCTACGAGCAGTACTTC
j_gene: TRBJ2-2; d_gene: NA; abundance: NA; v_gene: TRBV9; CDR3aa: CASSTGAGELFF; CDR3nt: TGTGCCAGCTCGACGGGGGCCGGGGAGCTGTTTTTT
j_gene: TRBJ1-1; d_gene: NA; abundance: few; v_gene: TRBV7-9; CDR3aa: CASSRPDSSEAFF; CDR3nt: TGTGCCAGCAGCCGCCCGGACAGTAGTGAAGCTTTCTTT
j_gene: TRBJ2-7; d_gene: NA; abundance: once; v_gene: TRBV19; CDR3aa: CASSNGWEQYF; CDR3nt: TGTGCCAGTAGTAATGGCTGGGAGCAGTACTTC
j_gene: TRBJ2-7; d_gene: NA; abundance: NA; v_gene: TRBV7-9; CDR3aa: CASSYRAEQYF; CDR3nt: TGTGCCAGCAGCTACAGGGCCGAGCAGTACTTC
j_gene: TRBJ2-1; d_gene: TRBD2; abundance: NA; v_gene: TRBV28; CDR3aa: CASSLREGLRDEQFF; CDR3nt: TGTGCCAGCAGTTTACGGGAGGGCCTGAGGGATGAGCAGTTCTTC
j_gene: TRBJ1-2; d_gene: NA; abundance: once; v_gene: TRBV7-9; CDR3aa: CASSLTTGYGYTF; CDR3nt: TGTGCCAGCAGCTTAACAACCGGATATGGCTACACCTTC
j_gene: TRBJ2-7; d_gene: TRBD2; abundance: NA; v_gene: TRBV5-1; CDR3aa: CASSSQVAGDLPSEQYF; CDR3nt: TGCGCCAGCAGCTCCCAGGTAGCGGGAGATCTCCCCTCCGAGCAGTACTTC
j_gene: TRBJ2-2; d_gene: NA; abundance: NA; v_gene: TRBV11-2; CDR3aa: CASSFTARGGGTGELFF; CDR3nt: TGTGCCAGCAGCTTTACCGCCCGTGGAGGCGGCACCGGGGAGCTGTTTTTT
j_gene: TRBJ2-5; d_gene: TRBD2; abundance: NA; v_gene: TRBV7-8; CDR3aa: CASSSGLAGGKETQYF; CDR3nt: TGTGCCAGCAGCTCCGGACTAGCGGGAGGGAAAGAGACCCAGTACTTC
j_gene: TRBJ2-7; d_gene: NA; abundance: NA; v_gene: TRBV9; CDR3aa: CASSALDGSYEQYF; CDR3nt: TGTGCCAGCAGCGCGCTGGACGGATCCTACGAGCAGTACTTC
j_gene: TRBJ1-1; d_gene: NA; abundance: NA; v_gene: TRBV4-3; CDR3aa: CASSLRALNTEAFF; CDR3nt: TGCGCCAGCAGCCTCCGGGCCTTGAACACTGAAGCTTTCTTT
j_gene: TRBJ2-7; d_gene: NA; abundance: NA; v_gene: TRBV5-4; CDR3aa: CASSPGETYEQYF; CDR3nt: TGTGCCAGCAGCCCAGGGGAAACCTACGAGCAGTACTTC
j_gene: TRBJ2-5; d_gene: NA; abundance: NA; v_gene: TRBV27; CDR3aa: CASSAGWEKTQYF; CDR3nt: TGTGCCAGCAGTGCCGGGTGGGAGAAGACCCAGTACTTC
j_gene: TRBJ2-7; d_gene: NA; abundance: NA; v_gene: TRBV28; CDR3aa: CASSLFSAGGGSYEQYF; CDR3nt: TGTGCCAGCAGTTTATTTTCGGCAGGGGGGGGCTCCTACGAGCAGTACTTC
j_gene: TRBJ2-1; d_gene: NA; abundance: NA; v_gene: TRBV5-6; CDR3aa: CASSLAGGFTYNEQFF; CDR3nt: TGTGCCAGCAGCCTGGCTGGGGGCTTTACCTACAATGAGCAGTTCTTC
j_gene: TRBJ2-1; d_gene: NA; abundance: few; v_gene: TRBV15; CDR3aa: CATSRRGVYNEQFF; CDR3nt: TGTGCCACCAGCAGGAGGGGAGTCTACAATGAGCAGTTCTTC
j_gene: TRBJ1-3; d_gene: NA; abundance: NA; v_gene: TRBV5-6; CDR3aa: CASSLGGQGNTIYF; CDR3nt: TGTGCCAGCAGCTTGGGGGGGCAAGGAAACACCATATATTTT
j_gene: TRBJ2-4; d_gene: TRBD2; abundance: once; v_gene: TRBV6-1; CDR3aa: CASSEGSGRDIQYF; CDR3nt: TGTGCCAGCAGTGAAGGTTCGGGGAGGGACATTCAGTACTTC
j_gene: TRBJ2-3; d_gene: NA; abundance: once; v_gene: TRBV7-8; CDR3aa: CASSLAVLGPDTQYF; CDR3nt: TGTGCCAGCAGCTTAGCCGTCCTGGGCCCAGATACGCAGTATTTT
j_gene: TRBJ2-4; d_gene: NA; abundance: NA; v_gene: TRBV21-1; CDR3aa: CASKSERAAKNIQYF; CDR3nt: TGTGCCAGCAAATCGGAGAGGGCCGCCAAAAACATTCAGTACTTC
j_gene: TRBJ2-7; d_gene: NA; abundance: NA; v_gene: TRBV2; CDR3aa: CASRDWGTNDDEQYF; CDR3nt: TGTGCCAGCAGAGATTGGGGTACCAATGACGATGAGCAGTACTTC
j_gene: TRBJ2-1; d_gene: NA; abundance: NA; v_gene: TRBV19; CDR3aa: CASSIVGQNNEQFF; CDR3nt: TGTGCCAGTAGTATAGTGGGCCAAAACAATGAGCAGTTCTTC
j_gene: TRBJ1-1; d_gene: NA; abundance: NA; v_gene: TRBV7-9; CDR3aa: CASSLVEGMNTEAFF; CDR3nt: TGTGCCAGCAGCTTAGTGGAAGGCATGAACACTGAAGCTTTCTTT
j_gene: TRBJ2-2; d_gene: NA; abundance: NA; v_gene: TRBV5-1; CDR3aa: CASSDSVGNTGELFF; CDR3nt: TGCGCCAGCAGCGATAGTGTAGGGAACACCGGGGAGCTGTTTTTT
j_gene: TRBJ2-3; d_gene: NA; abundance: NA; v_gene: TRBV19; CDR3aa: CASSDHLVIGSTDTQYF; CDR3nt: TGTGCCAGTAGTGATCACCTCGTTATCGGCAGCACAGATACGCAGTATTTT
j_gene: TRBJ1-4; d_gene: NA; abundance: NA; v_gene: TRBV7-8; CDR3aa: CASSLGGSNEKLFF; CDR3nt: TGTGCCAGCAGCTTAGGCGGGTCTAATGAAAAACTGTTTTTT
j_gene: TRBJ2-3; d_gene: TRBD2; abundance: NA; v_gene: TRBV29-1; CDR3aa: CSVEDRGTSGPMRGDTQYF; CDR3nt: TGCAGCGTTGAAGATCGTGGGACTAGCGGTCCTATGAGGGGAGATACGCAGTATTTT
j_gene: TRBJ2-7; d_gene: TRBD1; abundance: NA; v_gene: TRBV13; CDR3aa: CASSAGTVTEQYF; CDR3nt: TGTGCCAGCAGCGCAGGGACAGTCACCGAGCAGTACTTC
j_gene: TRBJ2-7; d_gene: TRBD1; abundance: NA; v_gene: TRBV6-5; CDR3aa: CASSRSGGGEQYF; CDR3nt: TGTGCCAGCAGCAGATCAGGGGGCGGCGAGCAGTACTTC
j_gene: TRBJ2-1; d_gene: NA; abundance: NA; v_gene: TRBV5-1; CDR3aa: CASSLSWVSSYNEQFF; CDR3nt: TGCGCCAGCAGCCTCTCCTGGGTAAGCTCCTACAATGAGCAGTTCTTC
j_gene: TRBJ2-3; d_gene: TRBD1; abundance: NA; v_gene: TRBV5-4; CDR3aa: CASSLWGAGQVADTQYF; CDR3nt: TGTGCCAGCAGCTTGTGGGGGGCGGGACAGGTGGCAGATACGCAGTATTTT
j_gene: TRBJ2-1; d_gene: TRBD2; abundance: NA; v_gene: TRBV19; CDR3aa: CATSGGTEQFF; CDR3nt: TGTGCCACCTCGGGGGGGACTGAGCAGTTCTTC
j_gene: TRBJ2-7; d_gene: NA; abundance: few; v_gene: TRBV30; CDR3aa: CAWSFPLPYEQYF; CDR3nt: TGTGCCTGGAGTTTTCCGCTACCCTACGAGCAGTACTTC
j_gene: TRBJ2-1; d_gene: TRBD2; abundance: NA; v_gene: TRBV27; CDR3aa: CASSTGLAGINEQFF; CDR3nt: TGTGCCAGCAGTACGGGACTAGCGGGAATCAATGAGCAGTTCTTC
j_gene: TRBJ2-7; d_gene: NA; abundance: NA; v_gene: TRBV7-9; CDR3aa: CASSATSTAYEQYF; CDR3nt: TGTGCCAGCAGCGCTACTTCGACCGCCTACGAGCAGTACTTC
j_gene: TRBJ2-1; d_gene: NA; abundance: NA; v_gene: TRBV9; CDR3aa: CASSPAGGGFNEQFF; CDR3nt: TGTGCCAGCAGCCCGGCTGGAGGCGGATTTAATGAGCAGTTCTTC
j_gene: TRBJ2-1; d_gene: TRBD2; abundance: NA; v_gene: TRBV4-3; CDR3aa: CASSQDSGLAQIGSYNEQFF; CDR3nt: TGCGCCAGCAGCCAAGATTCAGGACTAGCCCAAATTGGGTCTTACAATGAGCAGTTCTTC
j_gene: TRBJ2-7; d_gene: TRBD2; abundance: NA; v_gene: TRBV7-8; CDR3aa: CASSEPGELRLAGDYYEQYF; CDR3nt: TGTGCCAGCAGCGAACCAGGGGAACTTAGACTAGCGGGAGACTACTACGAGCAGTACTTC
j_gene: TRBJ2-3; d_gene: TRBD2; abundance: NA; v_gene: TRBV9; CDR3aa: CASSVAVSASGSTDTQYF; CDR3nt: TGTGCCAGCAGCGTAGCAGTGTCGGCTAGCGGTAGCACAGATACGCAGTATTTT
j_gene: TRBJ2-2; d_gene: TRBD1; abundance: NA; v_gene: TRBV11-2; CDR3aa: CASSLDSWDRVGGELFF; CDR3nt: TGTGCCAGCAGCTTAGACTCCTGGGACAGGGTGGGCGGGGAGCTGTTTTTT
j_gene: TRBJ2-2; d_gene: TRBD1; abundance: NA; v_gene: TRBV28; CDR3aa: CASSLDRGMSGELFF; CDR3nt: TGTGCCAGCAGCTTAGACAGGGGTATGTCCGGGGAGCTGTTTTTT